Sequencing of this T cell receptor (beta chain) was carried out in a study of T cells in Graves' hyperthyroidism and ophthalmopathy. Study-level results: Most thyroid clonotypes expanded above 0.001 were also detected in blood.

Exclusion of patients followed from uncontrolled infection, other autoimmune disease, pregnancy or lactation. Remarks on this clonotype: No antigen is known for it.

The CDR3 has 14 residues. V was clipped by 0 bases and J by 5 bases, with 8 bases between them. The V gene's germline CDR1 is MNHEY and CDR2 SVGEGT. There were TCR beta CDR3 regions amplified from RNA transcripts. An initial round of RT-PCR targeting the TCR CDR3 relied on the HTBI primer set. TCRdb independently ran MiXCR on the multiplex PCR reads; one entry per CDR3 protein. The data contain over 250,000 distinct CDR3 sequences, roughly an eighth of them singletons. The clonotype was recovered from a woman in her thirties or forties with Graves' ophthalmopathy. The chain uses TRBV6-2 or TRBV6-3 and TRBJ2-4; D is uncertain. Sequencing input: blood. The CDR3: CASSYSRIQNIQYF. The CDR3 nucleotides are TGTGCCAGCAGTTACTCCCGGATCCAAAACATTCAGTACTTC.